A single sample is the source of the 14 T cell receptor beta chains below, sequenced in a study of molecular identifiers for immune sequencing clone quantification (dated by TCRdb to 2016 to 2019). Library construction relied on PCR. The reads were generated on a NextSeq 500. TCRdb reprocessed the public reads (quality trimming at Q25 with fastp, clone calling with MiXCR) and kept in-frame beta chains. Every distinct CDR3 protein forms one entry, paired with its most common genes and DNA. This sample lists nearly 55,000 distinct CDR3 sequences; roughly 38% were detected once. The ten biggest clones cover 3% to 4% of the sample. The sequencing sample was made of naive CD8+ T cells from blood, with Jurkat cell RNA spiked in. The sample's cell subset or site label, decoded: FACS-sorted CD8+CD4-CCR7+CD45RA+ naive T cells. All receptors derive from a human donor in good health. Some libraries in this study had Jurkat cell RNA spiked in.

This clonotype was detected only a few times. This sequence joins TRBV9 and TRBJ2-3; D unclear. The CDR3 contains 16 residues. Germline V lookup: CDR1 SGDLS, CDR2 YYNGEE. V was clipped by 0 bases and J by 3 bases, with 14 bases between them. The CDR3 is CASSVEGGSGTDTQYF. In nucleotides, the CDR3 is TGTGCCAGCAGCGTAGAAGGTGGGTCAGGAACAGATACGCAGTATTTT. Complete variable domain (other parts from reference TRBV9 and TRBJ2-3): DSGVTQTPKHLITATGQRVTLRCSPRSGDLSVYWYQQSLDQGLQFLIQYYNGEERAKGNILERFSAQQFPDLHSELNLSSLELGDSALYFCASSVEGGSGTDTQYFGPGTRLTVL.

This clonotype occurred many times. V and J are TRBV4-2 and TRBJ1-1, with a weak D call TRBD1 (5 bases). Germline V gene lookup returns CDR1 LGHNA and CDR2 YNFKEQ. This CDR3 has 14 residues. The V end lost 4 bases, the J end lost 7 bases, and 16 bases lay between the germline ends. DNA for the CDR3: TGTGCCAGCAGCCCGAGGGAGGGAGGGGTTGAAGCTTTCTTT. This translates into CASSPREGGVEAFF.

The V and J genes are TRBV6-5 and TRBJ2-7, with a tentative D call TRBD2 (5 bases). Germline V gene sequence: CDR1 MNHEY, CDR2 SVGAGI. V lost 2 bases and J 7 bases, leaving 9 bases between the germline ends. The CDR3 is 12 residues long. The CDR3 sequence: CASSYRTGEQYF. DNA for the CDR3: TGTGCCAGCAGTTACAGGACGGGGGAGCAGTACTTC.

This clonotype has more than one count but fewer than ten. V gene TRBV20-1 combines with J gene TRBJ2-7; the D gene could be TRBD1 or TRBD2 (5 bases each). Looked up from germline, CDR1 is DFQATT and CDR2 is SNEGSKA (reference sequence). V lost 0 bases, J lost 3 bases, and 12 bases lay in between. CDR3 length: 14 amino acids. The CDR3 DNA follows: TGCAGTGCTAGAGATCGAGGGACCCTCTACGAGCAGTACTTC. This encodes CSARDRGTLYEQYF.

The chain is built from TRBV6-2 or TRBV6-3 and TRBJ2-7; no firm D call. The ends were cut back, 6 bases at V and 3 bases at J, with 15 bases in the middle. Germline CDR1 reads MNHEY; CDR2 reads SVGEGT. There are 14 residues in the CDR3. CDR3 bases: TGTGCCAGCAGGTTCTCCGGCAGCTACTACGAGCAGTACTTC. Protein product: CASRFSGSYYEQYF.

The CDR3 here is CASEYSGSGSDTQYF. CDR3 sequence (DNA): TGTGCCAGCGAATATAGCGGGAGCGGGTCAGATACGCAGTATTTT. The chain combines TRBV13 with TRBJ2-3, with 9 bases matching TRBD2. The length of the CDR3 is 15 residues. Germline V gives CDR1 PRHDT, CDR2 FYEKMQ (reference sequence). Unmatched junction bases numbered 10, after V lost 8 bases and J lost 4 bases.

Worth noting for this clonotype: With a much larger clone just one base away, this may be a read error. This chain joins TRBV28 and TRBJ1-1; D remains ambiguous. Germline V gene data show CDR1 as MDHEN and CDR2 as SYDVKM. This CDR3 region has 13 residues. This chain's CDR3 is CAGSYSRYTEAFF. DNA of the CDR3: TGTGCCGGCAGTTACTCCCGGTACACTGAAGCTTTCTTT.

The rearrangement links TRBV19 to TRBJ1-5, with a tentative D call TRBD1 (5 bases). Looked up from germline, CDR1 is LNHDA and CDR2 is SQIVND (reference sequence). The V gene lost 6 bases and the J gene lost 6 bases, with 27 bases spanning the gap. The CDR3 covers 18 residues. CDR3 sequence reads: CASSRDGAYGGVSQPQHF. For the CDR3, the DNA is TGTGCCAGTAGCCGGGATGGGGCTTACGGGGGTGTATCTCAGCCCCAGCATTTT.

This clonotype was seen many times. The V gene is TRBV3-1, the J gene TRBJ1-1; perhaps TRBD1 as D (6 bases). The ends were cut back, 4 bases at V and 0 bases at J, with 9 bases in the middle. Looked up from germline, CDR1 is LGHDT and CDR2 is YNNKEL (reference sequence). This CDR3 is 14 amino acids long. The CDR3: CASSPGQLNTEAFF. CDR3 DNA: TGTGCCAGCAGCCCGGGACAACTGAACACTGAAGCTTTCTTT. The full variable domain, its missing parts supplied by reference TRBV3-1 and TRBJ1-1, is DTAVSQTPKYLVTQMGNDKSIKCEQNLGHDTMYWYKQDSKKFLKIMFSYNNKELIINETVPNRFSPKSPDKAHLNLHINSLELGDSAVYFCASSPGQLNTEAFFGQGTRLTVV.

A word on this clonotype: No conserved phenylalanine or tryptophan ends this CDR3, so it is likely a read error. The V gene is TRBV3-1, the J gene TRBJ2-7, with D perhaps TRBD2 (6 bases). Trimming left V 4 bases short and J 6 bases short, with 10 bases between. CDR1 is LGHDT, CDR2 YNNKEL, per germline (reference sequence). This CDR3 contains 12 residues. CDR3 sequence: CASSRDSSEQYI. In DNA, the CDR3 is TGTGCCAGCAGCCGGGACTCGTCCGAGCAGTACATC.

In its sample, this clonotype was seen many times. The chain is built from TRBV5-4 and TRBJ2-2; 9 nucleotides line up with TRBD1. The V gene end was trimmed by 1 base and the J gene end by 2 bases; junction bases not matched to a gene: 3. Germline V gene sequence: CDR1 SGHNT, CDR2 YYREEE (reference sequence). The length of the CDR3 is 16 residues. CDR3 nucleotide sequence: TGTGCCAGCAGCTTGAGGGACAGGGCAAACACCGGGGAGCTGTTTTTT. Translated: CASSLRDRANTGELFF.

This clonotype was seen a few times. This rearrangement joins TRBV7-9 to TRBJ1-1, with 8 bases matching TRBD1. The ends lost 7 bases at V and 3 bases at J; junction bases unmatched: 7. CDR3 length equals 14 residues. Germline loops: CDR1 SEHNR, CDR2 FQNEAQ (reference sequence). The CDR3 DNA sequence: TGTGCCAGCACCGAAACAGGGGGTTACACTGAAGCTTTCTTT. Encoded protein: CASTETGGYTEAFF.

The chain joins TRBV7-9 to TRBJ2-7; 7 bases are shared with TRBD2. V trimming: 8 bases; J trimming: 3 bases; junction bases outside the gene matches: 1. Germline V gene sequence: CDR1 SEHNR, CDR2 FQNEAQ (reference sequence). The CDR3 has 11 amino acids. The CDR3 spells CASREDYEQYF. The CDR3 DNA follows: TGTGCCAGCCGGGAGGACTACGAGCAGTACTTC. Full variable domain (remainder filled in from reference TRBV7-9 and TRBJ2-7): DTGVSQNPRHKITKRGQNVTFRCDPISEHNRLYWYRQTLGQGPEFLTYFQNEAQLEKSRLLSDRFSAERPKGSFSTLEIQRTEQGDSAMYLCASREDYEQYFGPGTRLTVT.

V usage is TRBV6-1 and J usage is TRBJ2-3; TRBD2 might be the D (5 bases). The V gene lost 2 bases and the J gene lost 0 bases, with 9 bases spanning the gap. This CDR3 spans 15 amino acids. Germline CDR1 is MNHNS and CDR2 is SASEGT. CDR3 nucleotide sequence: TGTGCCAGCAGTGAAAACGAGGGTAGCACAGATACGCAGTATTTT. Its translation is CASSENEGSTDTQYF.